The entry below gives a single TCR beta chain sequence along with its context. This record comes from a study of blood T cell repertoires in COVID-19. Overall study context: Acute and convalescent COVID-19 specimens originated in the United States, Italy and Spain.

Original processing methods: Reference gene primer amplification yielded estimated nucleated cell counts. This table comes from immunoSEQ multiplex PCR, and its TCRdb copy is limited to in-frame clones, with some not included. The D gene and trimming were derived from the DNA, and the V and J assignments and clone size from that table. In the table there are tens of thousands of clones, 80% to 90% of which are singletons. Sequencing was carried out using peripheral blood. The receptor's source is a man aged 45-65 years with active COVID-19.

CDR3 sequence: CASSQDHTPQFF. DNA of the CDR3: TGTGCCAGCAGCCAAGATCACACCCCGCAGTTCTTC. This chain connects TRBV3-1 (or the pseudogene TRBV3-2) to TRBJ2-1; D ambiguous. The CDR3 runs 12 residues. Germline CDR1 LGHDT, CDR2 YNNKEL (reference sequence). V dropped 0 bases and J dropped 12 bases, with 9 bases sitting between them.